This TCR beta chain was sequenced in a study of post-analysis software for immune sequencing data. Study-level information: Multiple sclerosis in the patients followed relapsing-remitting, secondary progressive and progressive-relapsing courses. Findings and caveats of the study: Five TRBV segments occurring more often in patients than controls included TRBV5-6, TRBV5-1 and TRBV20-1. Those with multiple sclerosis, the patient group, showed significantly lower normalized Chao1 diversity than controls.

Unique molecular identifiers featured in each of the TCR beta cDNA libraries. Starting from around 0.96 to 9.9 million T cells, the study yielded roughly 0.5 million cDNA molecules. TCRdb processed the PCR reads anew with MiXCR; each CDR3 protein has one entry. The table has 650,000 to 850,000 distinct CDR3 sequences, roughly 50% seen once. This clonotype occurred a few times. Its antigen remains unknown. CDR3 size: 15 residues. In germline, CDR1 is SNHLY, CDR2 FYNNEI. This TCR was recovered from a girl under 18 with multiple sclerosis. This sequence joins TRBV2 and TRBJ2-5; TRBD1 matches 8 bases. The J call is in doubt because the DNA end fits TRBJ2-7 better. Sequencing used blood. The CDR3 region is CASKYGQGVINEQYF. In DNA form, the CDR3 reads TGTGCCAGCAAGTACGGACAGGGAGTAATCAACGAGCAGTACTTC.